Below, 4 T cell receptor beta chains from the same sample are listed, as sequenced in a study of cytomegalovirus exposure and HLA in healthy donors. PCR used 60 Vbeta primers and 13 Jbeta primers. Data came from immunoSEQ multiplex PCR; TCRdb stores just in-frame clones and leaves some out. The sample has about 190,000 clones, more than 65% seen once. The sequencing input was PBMCs. These TCRs come from a woman aged 30 to 39 in good health and CMV-seropositive.

In this sample, this clone turned up a few times. The genes are TRBV4-1 and TRBJ1-3; perhaps TRBD1 as D (6 bases). Trimming cost V 0 bases and J 4 bases, with 10 bases left between them. The CDR3 runs 15 residues. Germline CDR1 is MGHRA and CDR2 is YSYEKL. This CDR3 reads CASSQDRDTGNTIYF. The DNA for the CDR3 is TGCGCCAGCAGCCAAGATCGGGACACCGGAAACACCATATATTTT.

This rearrangement joins TRBV25-1 to TRBJ2-1; TRBD1 aligns across 9 bases. CDR3 length: 16 residues. The ends lost 3 bases at V and 3 bases at J; junction bases unmatched: 6. Germline lookup yields CDR1 MGHDK and CDR2 SYGVNS. CDR3 protein: CASSDRDRENYNEQFF. The CDR3 DNA sequence: TGTGCCAGCAGTGACCGGGACAGGGAAAACTACAATGAGCAGTTCTTC.

The chain carries TRBV7-9 and TRBJ1-1, with a possible D match to TRBD1 (5 bases). V lost 1 base to trimming and J lost 1 base, with 10 bases between them. CDR1 is SEHNR, CDR2 FQNEAQ, per germline (reference sequence). This CDR3 has 15 residues. This chain's CDR3 is CASSLVRGKNTEAFF. The CDR3 DNA reads TGTGCCAGCAGCTTAGTACGGGGGAAGAACACTGAAGCTTTCTTT.

The chain is built from TRBV7-2 and TRBJ1-1, with TRBD1 as a possible D gene (5 bases). Between the trimmed V and J ends, which lost 1 base and 11 bases, there was a span of 14 bases. Germline values: CDR1 SGHTA, CDR2 FQGNSA. CDR3 length: 13 amino acids. The CDR3 nucleotides read TGTGCCAGCAGCTTAGGGGGCACAACAGAGGCTTTCTTT. Encoded protein: CASSLGGTTEAFF.